The 22 T cell receptor beta chains presented below share a single source sample, sequenced in a study of identical twins. TCRdb re-derived calls from the 5' RACE reads in MiXCR, one entry per CDR3 protein. The sample shows about 210,000 distinct CDR3 sequences, about a tenth of them seen only once. The source material was memory (CD45RO+) T cells sorted from blood. These receptor sequences come from a woman in her late teens or twenties in good health.

V gene TRBV18 combines with J gene TRBJ2-5; 7 bases map to TRBD1. Germline-derived CDR1 and CDR2 are KGHSH and LQKENI. Trimming at V came to 3 bases and at J to 3 bases, leaving 7 bases not matched to a gene. This CDR3 contains 15 residues. The CDR3 loop is CASSPDRRTKETQYF. The DNA of the CDR3 is TGTGCCAGCTCACCGGACAGGAGAACTAAAGAGACCCAGTACTTC.

The V call is TRBV20-1, the J call TRBJ2-4; possible D gene TRBD1, 5 bases. Trimming took 1 base from V and 3 from J, leaving 13 bases between them. The CDR3 spans 15 residues. Germline V gene lookup returns CDR1 DFQATT and CDR2 SNEGSKA (reference sequence). In DNA, the CDR3 is TGCAGTGCTAGAGTCTCAAGCAGGGTCAAAAACATTCAGTACTTC. Amino acid sequence: CSARVSSRVKNIQYF.

The V gene is TRBV7-2, the J gene TRBJ2-3, with 13 nucleotides matching TRBD2. This CDR3 spans 15 amino acids. Germline V lookup: CDR1 SGHTA, CDR2 FQGNSA. Germline trimming cut 5 bases from V and 6 bases from J; bases unmatched to any gene: 5. CDR3 coding DNA: TGTGCCAGCAGCGACCCGGGACTAGCGGGGGATACGCAGTATTTT. Translated, it gives CASSDPGLAGDTQYF.

This clonotype has just a few counts. The rearrangement uses TRBV2 and TRBJ2-3; 7 bases line up with TRBD1. The length of the CDR3 is 15 residues. CDR1 and CDR2 (germline): SNHLY, FYNNEI. Unmatched junction bases numbered 6, after V lost 6 bases and J lost 0 bases. The CDR3 coding sequence is TGTGCCAGCAGCAAGGACAGGCATAGCACAGATACGCAGTATTTT. This encodes CASSKDRHSTDTQYF.

This clonotype has a handful of counts. The V gene is TRBV16, the J gene TRBJ2-7; 8 nucleotides line up with TRBD1. The length of the CDR3 is 16 residues. Germline V lookup: CDR1 KGHSY, CDR2 FQNENV. V was pared by 2 bases and J by 2 bases, with 8 bases of the junction left unmatched. CDR3 in DNA: TGTGCCAGCAGCCAAATTCCCGGGACAGGCGCCTACGAGCAGTACTTC. It encodes CASSQIPGTGAYEQYF.

The chain uses TRBV29-1 and TRBJ1-1; D may be TRBD1 (5 bases). CDR3 length: 13 residues. Per the germline V gene, CDR1 is SQVTM and CDR2 is ANQGSEA. V was pared by 7 bases and J by 1 base, with 13 bases between. For the CDR3, the DNA is TGCAGCGACCTGAGAAGGGGGAACACTGAAGCTTTCTTT. Translated, it gives CSDLRRGNTEAFF.

This sequence joins TRBV29-1 and TRBJ1-2; 7 bases map to TRBD1. There are 13 residues in the CDR3. CDR1 and CDR2 (germline): SQVTM, ANQGSEA. V dropped 1 base and J dropped 7; count of bases not matched to a gene: 6. The DNA of the CDR3 is TGCAGCGTTGAAGGGACAGGCGTTGGTGGCTACACCTTC. The encoded protein is CSVEGTGVGGYTF.

This clonotype showed up just a few times. This chain joins TRBV5-1 and TRBJ2-1, with 14 bases that match TRBD2. Looked up from germline, CDR1 is SGHRS and CDR2 is YFSETQ. The V segment lost 4 bases and the J segment 12 bases; nucleotides outside the gene matches: 6. The CDR3 length is 14 residues. The DNA for the CDR3 is TGCGCCAGCAGCACGGGACTAGCGGGAGCGGGGCAGTTCTTC. It specifies CASSTGLAGAGQFF.

This clonotype showed up many times. The V gene is TRBV3-1, the J gene TRBJ2-1; D is possibly TRBD1 (6 bases). Trimming took off 6 bases at V and 6 bases at J, with 9 bases between the two ends. The CDR3 is made up of 12 amino acids. CDR1 is LGHDT and CDR2 is YNNKEL in the germline V gene (reference sequence). CDR3 in amino acids: CASRGGSNEQFF. CDR3 DNA sequence: TGTGCCAGCAGAGGGGGTAGCAATGAGCAGTTCTTC.

This clonotype was counted only a few times. The rearrangement uses TRBV11-2 and TRBJ2-5, with a tentative D call TRBD1 (5 bases). The length of the CDR3 is 17 residues. Per germline, CDR1 SGHAT and CDR2 FQNNGV. With 0 bases removed from V and 3 bases from J, the gap between germline ends came to 17 bases. CDR3 coding DNA: TGTGCCAGCAGCTTAGATGGGCAGTCGGCCAGGGAAGAGACCCAGTACTTC. Amino acid sequence: CASSLDGQSAREETQYF. The full variable domain, its missing parts supplied by reference TRBV11-2 and TRBJ2-5, is EAGVAQSPRYKIIEKRQSVAFWCNPISGHATLYWYQQILGQGPKLLIQFQNNGVVDDSQLPKDRFSAERLKGVDSTLKIQPAKLEDSAVYLCASSLDGQSAREETQYFGPGTRLLVL.

This clonotype occurred a few times. The chain uses TRBV7-2 and TRBJ2-1, with D maybe TRBD1 (5 bases). Trimming left V 5 bases short and J 9 bases short, with 20 bases between. This CDR3 region has 15 residues. Germline V gene lookup returns CDR1 SGHTA and CDR2 FQGNSA. CDR3 coding DNA: TGTGCCAGCAGCAAGGACCCCCCTGGGGCAGGTGAGCAGTTCTTC. Protein product: CASSKDPPGAGEQFF.

The chain uses TRBV5-1 and TRBJ1-6, with D possibly matching TRBD1 (5 bases). The germline V gene has CDR1 SGHRS and CDR2 YFSETQ. V was clipped by 2 bases and J by 7 bases, with 10 bases between them. The CDR3 has 14 residues. The CDR3 sequence: CASSLWDSNSPLHF. CDR3 nucleotide sequence: TGCGCCAGCAGCTTATGGGACTCAAATTCACCCCTCCACTTT.

The table lists this clonotype with many counts. The chain recombines TRBV27 with TRBJ2-7; tentatively, D is TRBD1 (7 bases). The germline gives CDR1 MNHEY, CDR2 SMNVEV (reference sequence). Trimming took off 9 bases at V and 4 bases at J, with 22 bases between the two ends. The CDR3 consists of 15 residues. The CDR3 nucleotides read TGTGCCAGTTCTGACGGGCAGGGGGGTTATTACGAGCAGTACTTC. This encodes CASSDGQGGYYEQYF.

The genes are TRBV18 and TRBJ2-2; TRBD2 might be the D (6 bases). V lost 3 bases and J lost 2, with 10 bases in between. Germline V gives CDR1 KGHSH, CDR2 LQKENI. CDR3 length: 15 residues. The CDR3: CASSPLGGNTGELFF. CDR3 nucleotide sequence: TGTGCCAGCTCACCGCTGGGGGGAAACACCGGGGAGCTGTTTTTT.

This clonotype was observed once. The rearrangement links TRBV5-4 to TRBJ2-1; TRBD2 aligns across 9 bases. The V gene's germline CDR1 is SGHNT and CDR2 YYREEE (reference sequence). J gave up 0 bases and V 5 bases, and 6 bases lay outside the gene matches. This CDR3 has 16 amino acids. The CDR3: CASSSGGAGSYNEQFF. In DNA form, the CDR3 reads TGTGCCAGCAGTAGCGGGGGCGCGGGCTCCTACAATGAGCAGTTCTTC. The full variable domain, its missing parts supplied by reference TRBV5-4 and TRBJ2-1, is ETGVTQSPTHLIKTRGQQVTLRCSSQSGHNTVSWYQQALGQGPQFIFQYYREEENGRGNFPPRFSGLQFPNYSSELNVNALELDDSALYLCASSSGGAGSYNEQFFGPGTRLTVL.

The chain links TRBV5-1 to TRBJ2-5; possible D gene TRBD2, 6 bases. V was cut by 0 bases and J by 7 bases, with 13 bases left in between. The V gene's germline CDR1 is SGHRS and CDR2 YFSETQ. The CDR3 runs to 14 residues. The DNA for the CDR3 is TGCGCCAGCAGCTTGGAGTCTAGCGTGGGGACCCAGTACTTC. Amino acids: CASSLESSVGTQYF. The full variable domain, in which reference TRBV5-1 and TRBJ2-5 provide the parts outside the CDR3, is KAGVTQTPRYLIKTRGQQVTLSCSPISGHRSVSWYQQTPGQGLQFLFEYFSETQRNKGNFPGRFSGRQFSNSRSEMNVSTLELGDSALYLCASSLESSVGTQYFGPGTRLLVL.

This clonotype was seen a handful of times. The chain links TRBV7-2 to TRBJ1-3, with no clear D. The germline V and J ends were trimmed by 3 bases and 5 bases, with 5 bases remaining between them. CDR1 SGHTA and CDR2 FQGNSA come from the germline V gene. The CDR3 runs to 12 residues. The DNA of the CDR3 is TGTGCCAGCAGCTTGGGGAGAAACACCATATATTTT. Protein product: CASSLGRNTIYF. The entire variable domain, with the rest obtained from reference TRBV7-2 and TRBJ1-3, is as follows: GAGVSQSPSNKVTEKGKDVELRCDPISGHTALYWYRQSLGQGLEFLIYFQGNSAPDKSGLPSDRFSAERTGGSVSTLTIQRTQQEDSAVYLCASSLGRNTIYFGEGSWLTVV.

The chain recombines TRBV11-2 with TRBJ2-3; TRBD2 aligns across 15 bases. Germline CDR1 and CDR2: SGHAT and FQNNGV. This CDR3 spans 18 amino acids. The V segment lost 4 bases and the J segment 2 bases; nucleotides outside the gene matches: 7. CDR3 residues: CASSSLGLAGGPTDTQYF. CDR3 bases: TGTGCCAGCAGCTCCCTCGGACTAGCGGGAGGGCCCACAGATACGCAGTATTTT. The full variable domain, in which reference TRBV11-2 and TRBJ2-3 provide the parts outside the CDR3, is EAGVAQSPRYKIIEKRQSVAFWCNPISGHATLYWYQQILGQGPKLLIQFQNNGVVDDSQLPKDRFSAERLKGVDSTLKIQPAKLEDSAVYLCASSSLGLAGGPTDTQYFGPGTRLTVL.

This clonotype was picked up a small number of times. The chain couples TRBV29-1 to TRBJ2-2; D gene uncertain. This CDR3 spans 11 amino acids. Trimming removed 5 bases at V and 7 bases at J, with 8 bases between. Germline CDR1 is SQVTM and CDR2 is ANQGSEA. The CDR3 DNA sequence: TGCAGCGTTTCCCGTGGCGGGGAGCTGTTTTTT. It translates to CSVSRGGELFF.

This clonotype occurred a few times. The J gene is TRBJ2-7, the V gene TRBV21-1; the table's TRBD1 call for D was not verified on the DNA. TRBV21-1 is shown as a pseudogene. The CDR3 length is 16 residues. CDR3 sequence reads: CASKKTRQGSRSEQYF. In DNA, the CDR3 is TGTGCCAGCAAGAAAACGAGACAGGGAAGCCGTAGCGAGCAGTACTTC.

This clonotype was seen only a few times. The CDR3 region has the DNA TGTGCCAGCAGCCAAGCCCGTGTAGCCAAAAACATTCAGTACTTC. It is translated as CASSQARVAKNIQYF. The rearrangement links TRBV14 to TRBJ2-4; D is ambiguous. The CDR3 runs 15 residues. From germline, CDR1 is SGHDN and CDR2 FVKESK. Between the trimmed V and J ends, which lost 1 base and 0 bases, there was a span of 7 bases.

This clonotype showed up many times. The chain links TRBV5-1 to TRBJ1-5; D perhaps matches TRBD1 (5 bases). Germline-derived CDR1 and CDR2 are SGHRS and YFSETQ. V was shortened by 0 bases and J by 4 bases, with 8 bases between the two germline ends. The CDR3 runs to 14 residues. The CDR3, as DNA: TGCGCCAGCAGCTTGGCGGGGGAAAATCAGCCCCAGCATTTT. Its protein product is CASSLAGENQPQHF.